These T cell receptor beta chains were read from a single sample in a study of blood T cell repertoires in COVID-19. Some clones are missing from TCRdb's copy, which holds only in-frame ones; the method was immunoSEQ multiplex PCR. Here the sample spans roughly 300,000 clones, roughly 88% being singletons. Sequenced input: peripheral blood. These receptors were collected from a man aged 18-30 years with active or convalescent COVID-19. Each CDR3 is given with its conserved first and last residue. A D gene is named only where the DNA matches it firmly. Clone sizes are given selectively: once, few, many, or a class where the clone is expanded.

J: TRBJ2-7; D: TRBD2; V: TRBV12-3/TRBV12-4; size: .; CDR3: CASSTGGGVGQYF; DNA: TGTGCCAGCAGTACCGGGGGAGGGGTGGGGCAGTACTTC
J: TRBJ2-3; D: TRBD2; V: TRBV6-5; size: .; CDR3: CASMSGTSDVDTQYF; DNA: TGTGCCAGCATGTCCGGGACTAGCGATGTAGATACGCAGTATTTT
J: TRBJ2-7; D: .; V: TRBV19; size: .; CDR3: CASSMVQGSVGEQYF; DNA: TGTGCCAGTAGTATGGTTCAGGGGTCGGTTGGCGAGCAGTACTTC
J: TRBJ1-4; D: .; V: TRBV6-6; size: .; CDR3: CASRTNSPTNEKLFF; DNA: TGTGCCAGCAGAACCAACAGTCCAACTAATGAAAAACTGTTTTTT
J: TRBJ1-2; D: TRBD1; V: TRBV5-1; size: .; CDR3: CASSGSDRLNYGYTF; DNA: TGCGCCAGCAGCGGATCGGACAGGCTGAACTATGGCTACACCTTC
J: TRBJ2-2; D: TRBD2; V: TRBV7-9; size: .; CDR3: CASSSTRLAGGNTGELFF; DNA: TGTGCCAGCAGCTCCACGCGGCTAGCGGGGGGGAACACCGGGGAGCTGTTTTTT
J: TRBJ2-3; D: .; V: TRBV6-1; size: once; CDR3: CASSEYYRTDTQYF; DNA: TGTGCCAGCAGTGAATACTATAGGACAGATACGCAGTATTTT
J: TRBJ2-3; D: .; V: TRBV18; size: .; CDR3: CASSPRADTQYF; DNA: TGTGCCAGCTCACCACGCGCAGATACGCAGTATTTT
J: TRBJ2-7; D: .; V: TRBV5-6; size: .; CDR3: CASSWGHPSYEQYF; DNA: TGTGCCAGCAGCTGGGGACACCCATCCTACGAGCAGTACTTC
J: TRBJ1-2; D: TRBD1; V: TRBV7-2; size: .; CDR3: CASSPVGTANYGYTF; DNA: TGTGCCAGCAGCCCCGTCGGGACAGCTAACTATGGCTACACCTTC
J: TRBJ2-1; D: .; V: TRBV19; size: .; CDR3: CASSIVDGSKGLIYSYNEQFF; DNA: TGTGCCAGTAGTATAGTTGATGGGAGTAAAGGGCTTATTTACTCCTACAATGAGCAGTTCTTC
J: TRBJ2-1; D: .; V: TRBV2; size: .; CDR3: CASTLDRYNEQFF; DNA: TGTGCCAGCACCTTGGACAGATACAATGAGCAGTTCTTC
J: TRBJ2-2; D: TRBD2; V: TRBV4-1; size: .; CDR3: CASSQEGRGGYTGELFF; DNA: TGCGCCAGCAGCCAAGAGGGTCGCGGGGGGTACACCGGGGAGCTGTTTTTT
J: TRBJ2-2; D: .; V: TRBV7-7; size: .; CDR3: CASSRTENTGELFF; DNA: TGTGCCAGCAGCCGGACAGAGAACACCGGGGAGCTGTTTTTT
J: TRBJ1-1; D: .; V: TRBV13; size: .; CDR3: CASPSARAAFF; DNA: TGTGCCAGCCCATCTGCCAGGGCAGCTTTCTTT